Detailed here is one TCR beta chain. This sample was included in a study of blood T cell repertoires in COVID-19. As for the study in general: The samples span acute and convalescent COVID-19 from the United States, Italy and Spain. T cells, B-cell-depleted T cells, or PBMCs supplied cDNA or gDNA.

In terms of age and location, participants ranged from about 18 to 100 years and lived in about two dozen US areas. Germline values: CDR1 LGHNA, CDR2 YNFKEQ. V dropped 4 bases and J dropped 1 base, with 16 bases sitting between them. The CDR3 consists of 17 residues. Assay: immunoSEQ multiplex PCR; the TCRdb copy retains only in-frame clones and omits some. The sample lists fewer than 250,000 clones, over 80% seen once, with roughly 3.7% in the top ten. This TCR was recovered from a woman aged 25 to 39 who had been exposed to COVID-19. Sequencing used PBMCs or T cells enriched from blood (not recorded which). The chain links TRBV4-2 to TRBJ1-4, with TRBD1 as a possible D gene (5 bases). The CDR3 sequence is CASSLRGTPKTNEKLFF. The CDR3 DNA reads TGTGCCAGCAGCCTTCGGGGGACTCCAAAAACTAATGAAAAACTGTTTTTT.